The T cell receptor beta chain described here comes from a study of cytomegalovirus exposure and HLA in healthy donors. A note on this clone: Its antigen is not known.

The PCR ran on 60 Vbeta and 13 Jbeta primers. The table came from immunoSEQ multiplex PCR; TCRdb's copy has only in-frame clones and leaves some out. The sample consists of more than 200,000 clones, 75% to 80% of them appearing once. The CDR3 spans 15 residues. Whole-study findings and limits: There were reportedly fewer N-insertions in an Asian-associated ancestry cluster than the roughly 680-donor mean, in a later analysis.

The genes are TRBV21-1 and TRBJ1-3; the table calls TRBD1, which could not be checked here. TRBV21-1 is a recognized pseudogene. Sequenced input: PBMCs. This receptor was taken from a man younger than 35 in good health and CMV-seronegative. In nucleotides, the CDR3 is TGTGCCAGCACCAGTACAGGGTACCCTGGAAACACCATATATTTT. This translates into CASTSTGYPGNTIYF.